The clone carrying this TCR beta chain has a count of ten or more. The antigen is not known. The size of this beta chain means little, since it is a stray read in a library made for alpha chains. CDR3 length: 12 amino acids. V was shortened by 5 bases and J by 9 bases, with 11 bases between the two germline ends. Germline lookup yields CDR1 SEHNR and CDR2 FQNEAQ (reference sequence). A distinct unique molecular identifier was carried by each TCR cDNA molecule. In TCRdb, the 5' RACE reads were re-called with MiXCR into one record per CDR3 protein. The table lists roughly 2,900 distinct CDR3 sequences, roughly 5% of them singletons. This sample is drawn from a study of spatial heterogeneity in lung cancer. Time point noted: sample taken at primary tumor resection. Points from the study as a whole: Tumoral mutation counts were tracked by counts of expanded intratumoral alpha and beta TCRs.

The chain carries TRBV7-9 and TRBJ2-1; D is uncertain. The sequencing here drew on lung tumor tissue, taken at surgery. The source of this sequence is a male donor with early-stage non-small cell lung cancer. CDR3 bases: TGTGCCAGCAGCCCAAGCGTGGTTGAGCAGTTCTTC. It encodes CASSPSVVEQFF.